This TCR beta chain was found in a study of blood T cell repertoires in COVID-19. In the study overall: There were acute and convalescent COVID-19 samples, and they came from the United States, Italy and Spain. Sources were T cells, B-cell-depleted T cells, or PBMCs; the material itself was cDNA or gDNA.

Per the study methods: Reference gene primers were amplified, and this amplification served to estimate nucleated cell counts. TCRdb's table, derived via immunoSEQ multiplex PCR, lists solely in-frame clones and lacks some. V, J and clone size derive from that table, while D and trimming were established from the DNA sequence. The table lists under 70,000 clones, around four fifths of them singletons, with 9% to 10% in the top ten. The CDR3 length is 15 residues. The germline V gene has CDR1 SGHNT and CDR2 YENEEA. J gave up 2 bases and V 5 bases, and 6 bases lay outside the gene matches. Sequenced sample: peripheral blood. The receptor was isolated from a human donor in a cohort sampled during active COVID-19. V usage is TRBV11-3 and J usage is TRBJ2-1; 7 nucleotides align to TRBD1. CDR3: CASSPRQGPYNEQFF. The CDR3 DNA sequence: TGTGCCAGCAGCCCTCGACAGGGACCCTACAATGAGCAGTTCTTC.